This T cell receptor (beta chain) was obtained from a study of long-term antiretroviral therapy in people with HIV. Study information: Earliest sampling preceded the 2015 immediate-ART recommendation by about a decade. Study-wide findings and caveats: The range of CDR3 lengths in HIV repertoires proved narrower than that found in controls.

The immunoSEQ assay was v3.0, run at survey level. Here immunoSEQ multiplex PCR was the method, and the copy in TCRdb shows in-frame clones only, minus some. The table lists 20,000 to 25,000 clones, roughly 79% of them singletons, with roughly an eighth in the top ten. The CDR3 loop spans 14 amino acids. The germline CDR1 and CDR2 sequences are SEHNR and FQNEAQ (reference sequence). The V and J ends lost 5 bases and 0 bases respectively, with 10 bases between them. Of note for this clone: The target antigen is unknown.

Treatment locations for all participants with HIV were in the United States. Before DNA extraction, 1-10 million cryopreserved PBMC were held in the samples. The chain links TRBV7-9 to TRBJ1-2; D ambiguous. Sequences were derived from unsorted PBMCs, sampled 0.1 years before starting antiretroviral therapy. This TCR came from a man in his forties or fifties with HIV. For the CDR3, the DNA is TGTGCCAGCAGCCCCCGAGTAGCTAACTATGGCTACACCTTC. Amino acids: CASSPRVANYGYTF.